A single sample gave rise to the 25 T cell receptor beta chains below, sequenced in a study of brain T cells in children with intractable seizures. The table came from immunoSEQ multiplex PCR; TCRdb's copy has only in-frame clones and leaves some out. This sample yields hundreds of thousands of clones, of which over 90% are seen a single time; 5% to 7% belongs to the top ten. Stated time point: blood from clinic visit 5 months post-surgery; TSC patient then seizure free. Sequencing was performed on peripheral blood, taken roughly 5 months after surgery. The receptors originated from a boy under two years old with tuberous sclerosis and intractable seizures.

The V gene is TRBV11-2, the J gene TRBJ1-6; no reliable D call. V dropped 1 base and J dropped 8 bases, with 3 bases sitting between them. The CDR3 is 12 amino acids. Germline CDR1 is SGHAT and CDR2 is FQNNGV. CDR3 region: CASSLGDSPLHF. Here the CDR3 DNA reads TGTGCCAGCAGCTTAGGCGATTCACCCCTCCACTTT. The full variable domain, rest sourced from reference TRBV11-2 and TRBJ1-6, is EAGVAQSPRYKIIEKRQSVAFWCNPISGHATLYWYQQILGQGPKLLIQFQNNGVVDDSQLPKDRFSAERLKGVDSTLKIQPAKLEDSAVYLCASSLGDSPLHFGNGTRLTVT.

This clone was observed once. The chain uses TRBV28 and TRBJ2-3, with 11 positions matching TRBD1. J gave up 1 base and V 6 bases, and 6 bases lay outside the gene matches. Germline-derived CDR1 and CDR2 are MDHEN and SYDVKM. This CDR3 region has 16 residues. This chain's CDR3 is CASSPGTGGRTDTQYF. In nucleotides, the CDR3 is TGTGCCAGCAGCCCCGGGACAGGGGGGCGCACAGATACGCAGTATTTT.

The chain carries TRBV5-1 and TRBJ2-3; D ambiguous. The CDR3 has 15 residues. V was trimmed by 5 bases and J by 0 bases, leaving 13 bases between them. The germline gives CDR1 SGHRS, CDR2 YFSETQ. The CDR3 sequence is CASSPDILSTDTQYF. For the CDR3, the DNA is TGCGCCAGCAGTCCCGACATTCTTAGCACAGATACGCAGTATTTT.

The DNA of the CDR3 is TGTGCCACCAGTGATTCACCTGGGGACGGCTACACCTTC. Its translation: CATSDSPGDGYTF. This sequence joins TRBV24-1 and TRBJ1-2; a possible D gene is TRBD1 (5 bases). V lost 2 bases and J lost 8, with 11 bases in between. Germline V gene data show CDR1 as KGHDR and CDR2 as SFDVKD. The CDR3 is made up of 13 amino acids.

The V call is TRBV24-1, the J call TRBJ1-5; D is unresolved. The V and J ends lost 5 bases and 0 bases respectively, with 4 bases between them. The V gene's germline CDR1 is KGHDR and CDR2 SFDVKD. The CDR3 is made up of 13 amino acids. In nucleotides, the CDR3 is TGTGCCACCAGTGCGGGTAGCAATCAGCCCCAGCATTTT. Protein: CATSAGSNQPQHF.

This clone came up once. This chain joins TRBV5-4 and TRBJ1-2; 8 bases fit TRBD1. The CDR3 has 15 amino acids. Trimming took 4 bases from V and 2 from J; bases not matched to a gene: 7. The germline CDR1 and CDR2 sequences are SGHNT and YYREEE (reference sequence). The CDR3 here is CASSPATGENYGYTF. CDR3 nucleotide sequence: TGTGCCAGCAGCCCCGCGACAGGGGAGAACTATGGCTACACCTTC.

V gene TRBV4-2 combines with J gene TRBJ2-3; TRBD2 agrees at 10 bases. Trimming took 1 base from V and 4 from J; bases not matched to a gene: 8. The CDR3 is 17 residues long. CDR1 and CDR2 from the germline V gene are LGHNA and YNFKEQ. The CDR3 spells CASSQVSVAGGSDTQYF. CDR3 coding DNA: TGTGCCAGCAGCCAAGTTTCAGTAGCGGGAGGATCAGATACGCAGTATTTT.

The J gene is TRBJ1-2, the V gene TRBV21-1; TRBD1 reflects the table's D call only, with no check against the DNA. TRBV21-1 is a listed pseudogene. The CDR3 consists of 13 residues. CDR3 amino acids: CASSKAPPGGYTF. The CDR3 coding sequence is TGTGCCAGCAGCAAAGCCCCCCCAGGAGGCTACACCTTC.

This clone was counted a few times. The chain has TRBV28 and TRBJ1-5; possible D gene TRBD1, 5 bases. This CDR3 contains 16 residues. Per the germline V gene, CDR1 is MDHEN and CDR2 is SYDVKM. Trimming removed 2 bases at V and 3 bases at J, with 14 bases between. The CDR3 reads CASSLGGSRDNQPQHF. CDR3 in DNA: TGTGCCAGCAGTTTAGGGGGGTCTCGGGACAATCAGCCCCAGCATTTT. Full variable domain (missing parts from reference TRBV28 and TRBJ1-5): DVKVTQSSRYLVKRTGEKVFLECVQDMDHENMFWYRQDPGLGLRLIYFSYDVKMKEKGDIPEGYSVSREKKERFSLILESASTNQTSMYLCASSLGGSRDNQPQHFGDGTRLSIL.

CDR3 region: CASSLGGRNTDTQYF. The CDR3 nucleotides read TGTGCCAGCTCACTCGGGGGGCGCAACACAGATACGCAGTATTTT. The chain joins TRBV18 to TRBJ2-3; D possibly corresponds to TRBD2 (7 bases). The length of the CDR3 is 15 residues. The germline V gene has CDR1 KGHSH and CDR2 LQKENI. Trimming left V 4 bases short and J 2 bases short, with 13 bases between.

This sequence joins TRBV3-1 (or the pseudogene TRBV3-2) and TRBJ2-7; D is possibly TRBD2 (7 bases). The length of the CDR3 is 11 residues. Germline loops: CDR1 LGHDT, CDR2 YNNKEL (reference sequence). V was shortened by 6 bases and J by 6 bases, with 9 bases between the two germline ends. DNA for the CDR3: TGTGCCAGCAGGGGAGGGGGCGAGCAGTACTTC. It translates to CASRGGGEQYF.

The chain carries TRBV9 and TRBJ1-1; perhaps TRBD1 as D (6 bases). Between the trimmed V and J ends, which lost 1 base and 6 bases, there was a span of 19 bases. Germline V gene lookup returns CDR1 SGDLS and CDR2 YYNGEE. This CDR3 region has 16 residues. The CDR3 sequence is CASSVSQGPFQSEAFF. The CDR3 DNA reads TGTGCCAGCAGCGTATCGCAGGGGCCGTTTCAATCTGAAGCTTTCTTT.

The chain employs TRBV29-1 and TRBJ2-7; 7 bases fit TRBD1. There are 13 residues in the CDR3. CDR1 and CDR2 (germline): SQVTM, ANQGSEA. Unmatched junction bases numbered 3, after V lost 2 bases and J lost 2 bases. The CDR3 bases are TGCAGCGTTGAACAGGGGGACACCTACGAGCAGTACTTC. Residues: CSVEQGDTYEQYF.

This clone occurred once. The same CDR3 arises from other DNA sequences in this sample as well. V and J are TRBV30 and TRBJ1-1; D remains ambiguous. CDR3 size: 11 residues. Germline assignment: CDR1 GTSNPN and CDR2 SVGIG (reference sequence). Trimming left V 4 bases short and J 0 bases short, with 3 bases between. CDR3 sequence: CAWTVNTEAFF. The CDR3 DNA reads TGTGCCTGGACGGTGAACACTGAAGCTTTCTTT.

The chain carries TRBV10-2 and TRBJ2-3, with 12 positions matching TRBD2. Germline CDR1 is WSHSY and CDR2 is SAAADI. The CDR3 extends over 15 amino acids. J was trimmed by 0 bases and V by 7 bases; bases with no gene match: 2. The CDR3 region is CASTGTSGSTDTQYF. CDR3 nucleotide sequence: TGCGCCAGCACCGGGACTAGCGGGAGCACAGATACGCAGTATTTT.

The rearrangement uses TRBV28 and TRBJ2-5; 8 bases are shared with TRBD1. This CDR3 is built from 14 residues. V dropped 2 bases and J dropped 1; count of bases not matched to a gene: 0. Germline CDR1 reads MDHEN; CDR2 reads SYDVKM. In DNA, the CDR3 is TGTGCCAGCAGTTTACAGGGGGCCCAAGAGACCCAGTACTTC. Protein: CASSLQGAQETQYF. Full variable domain (remainder filled in from reference TRBV28 and TRBJ2-5): DVKVTQSSRYLVKRTGEKVFLECVQDMDHENMFWYRQDPGLGLRLIYFSYDVKMKEKGDIPEGYSVSREKKERFSLILESASTNQTSMYLCASSLQGAQETQYFGPGTRLLVL.

Only one count was recorded for this clone. The chain employs TRBV5-4 and TRBJ2-1; D is unresolved. Germline CDR1 SGHNT, CDR2 YYREEE (reference sequence). The CDR3 loop spans 12 amino acids. V was trimmed by 4 bases and J by 5 bases, leaving 7 bases between them. In DNA, the CDR3 is TGTGCCAGCAGCGTGATGGACAATGAGCAGTTCTTC. Translating it yields CASSVMDNEQFF.

V is TRBV3-1 (or the pseudogene TRBV3-2) and J is TRBJ2-3, with TRBD2 matching 8 bases. Looked up from germline, CDR1 is LGHDT and CDR2 is YNNKEL (reference sequence). The CDR3 sequence is 16 residues long. J gave up 1 base and V 4 bases, and 7 bases lay outside the gene matches. The CDR3 coding sequence is TGTGCCAGCAGCCCTCTCATTAGCGGGGGCACAGATACGCAGTATTTT. Translation gives CASSPLISGGTDTQYF.

This sequence joins TRBV29-1 and TRBJ1-2, with TRBD1 as a possible D gene (6 bases). Germline V gene sequence: CDR1 SQVTM, CDR2 ANQGSEA. The germline V and J ends were trimmed by 6 bases and 4 bases, with 15 bases remaining between them. The CDR3 covers 13 residues. The CDR3 here is CSVPDRDTYGYTF. CDR3 DNA: TGCAGCGTCCCGGACCGGGACACCTATGGCTACACCTTC.

This clone was found once. V is TRBV30 and J is TRBJ1-1; D is possibly TRBD1 (6 bases). With 8 bases removed from V and 2 bases from J, the gap between germline ends came to 12 bases. The germline gives CDR1 GTSNPN, CDR2 SVGIG (reference sequence). This CDR3 is 12 amino acids long. The CDR3 region is CATLGGNTEAFF. CDR3 sequence (DNA): TGTGCCACTCTAGGGGGAAACACTGAAGCTTTCTTT.

Written as DNA, the CDR3 is TGTGCCAGTAGTCTTATGCCGGGGCCCTATTCCTATGGCTACACCTTC. It is translated as CASSLMPGPYSYGYTF. J is TRBJ1-2 and V is TRBV19, with a weak D call TRBD1 (5 bases). Germline assignment: CDR1 LNHDA and CDR2 SQIVND (reference sequence). This CDR3 spans 16 amino acids. V was cut by 5 bases and J by 4 bases, with 20 bases left in between.

V is TRBV18 and J is TRBJ1-1; D is ambiguous. Germline values: CDR1 KGHSH, CDR2 LQKENI. The germline V and J ends were trimmed by 2 bases and 1 base, with 11 bases remaining between them. This CDR3 contains 15 residues. CDR3 bases: TGTGCCAGCTCACCAGTTGGCAGGAAGAACACTGAAGCTTTCTTT. Residues: CASSPVGRKNTEAFF.

CDR3 DNA sequence: TGCGCCTCAAGAGGCGGTGTCGCCTACAATGAGCAGTTCTTC. Its protein product is CASRGGVAYNEQFF. V and J are TRBV10-2 and TRBJ2-1, with D hard to call. CDR1 is WSHSY, CDR2 SAAADI, per germline. The ends were cut back, 11 bases at V and 2 bases at J, with 16 bases in the middle. CDR3 size: 14 residues.

The genes are TRBV13 and TRBJ2-1; 8 nucleotides match TRBD2. Trimming removed 5 bases from V and 2 bases from J; junction bases left unmatched: 2. The CDR3 runs 14 residues. Germline V gene data show CDR1 as PRHDT and CDR2 as FYEKMQ (reference sequence). Here the CDR3 reads CASSRSGAYNEQFF. CDR3 DNA sequence: TGTGCCAGCAGCCGTAGCGGGGCCTACAATGAGCAGTTCTTC.

This clone appeared a few times. This rearrangement joins TRBV7-9 to TRBJ2-2; 7 bases are shared with TRBD2. With V trimmed by 5 bases and J by 0 bases, 9 bases remained unmatched. Germline loops: CDR1 SEHNR, CDR2 FQNEAQ (reference sequence). This CDR3 comprises 17 residues. The CDR3 DNA reads as TGTGCCAGCAGCCCAATAGAAGGGAGGGCGAACACCGGGGAGCTGTTTTTT. The encoded protein is CASSPIEGRANTGELFF.